This is a list of T cell receptor beta chains from one sample in a study of blood T cells in healthy people across ages. MiXCR, run by TCRdb on the 5' RACE reads, gives a single entry per CDR3 protein. The top ten clones hold 0.65% to 0.75% of a sample with more than 900,000 distinct CDR3 sequences, under 30% of them seen once. The data were also submitted as part of a second study, on T cells of mothers and their children.

Sequencing input: blood. The receptors come from a girl aged 2-9 years in good health. Each CDR3 is given with its conserved first and last residue. A D gene is named only where the DNA matches it firmly. Size is stated for part of the rows, as once, few or many counts, or as a class when the clone is expanded.

V: TRBV4-1; D: .; J: TRBJ2-6; size: few; DNA: TGCGCCAGCAGCCAAGATCACTTCTCTGGGGCCAACGTCCTGACTTTC; CDR3: CASSQDHFSGANVLTF
V: TRBV24-1; D: .; J: TRBJ2-1; size: .; DNA: TGTGCCACCAGTGATTCCGGGGGCAGGAGCTCCTACAATGAGCAGTTCTTC; CDR3: CATSDSGGRSSYNEQFF
V: TRBV6-2/TRBV6-3; D: TRBD1; J: TRBJ1-5; size: few; DNA: TGTGCCAGCAGTTCCAGGGACAGGGCTAATCAGCCCCAGCATTTT; CDR3: CASSSRDRANQPQHF
V: TRBV2; D: .; J: TRBJ1-4; size: .; DNA: TGTGCCAGCAGTGAAGGCAGGGGACACGAAAAACTGTTTTTT; CDR3: CASSEGRGHEKLFF
V: TRBV9; D: TRBD2; J: TRBJ2-1; size: many; DNA: TGTGCCAGCAGTACTAGCGGCTACAATGAGCAGTTCTTC; CDR3: CASSTSGYNEQFF
V: TRBV12-3/TRBV12-4; D: .; J: TRBJ1-2; size: .; DNA: TGTGCCAGCAGCCAAGCCATTAACTATGGCTACACCTTC; CDR3: CASSQAINYGYTF
V: TRBV4-1; D: TRBD2; J: TRBJ2-3; size: .; DNA: TGCGCCAGCAGCCAAGGTGATCTAGCGGGACCCACAGATACGCAGTATTTT; CDR3: CASSQGDLAGPTDTQYF
V: TRBV7-3; D: TRBD2; J: TRBJ2-1; size: .; DNA: TGTGCCAGCAGCCCGGGACTAGCGGGGAAGAATGAGCAGTTCTTC; CDR3: CASSPGLAGKNEQFF
V: TRBV7-2; D: TRBD2; J: TRBJ2-7; size: .; DNA: TGTGCCAGCAGCCCCCGAGAGCGGGGGTCCTACGAGCAGTACTTC; CDR3: CASSPRERGSYEQYF
V: TRBV9; D: .; J: TRBJ2-1; size: .; DNA: TGTGCCAGCAGCGTCGGGACCGGCGCCTACAATGAGCAGTTCTTC; CDR3: CASSVGTGAYNEQFF
V: TRBV6-2/TRBV6-3; D: TRBD1; J: TRBJ1-5; size: .; DNA: TGTGCCAGCTCTCCCGGACAGGGTGATCAGCCCCAGCATTTT; CDR3: CASSPGQGDQPQHF
V: TRBV24-1; D: TRBD2; J: TRBJ2-3; size: .; DNA: TGTGCCACCAGTGAACACCGACTAGCGGGGGACACAGATACGCAGTATTTT; CDR3: CATSEHRLAGDTDTQYF
V: TRBV7-9; D: .; J: TRBJ2-7; size: .; DNA: TGTGCCAGCGCGAGACTAGTCTACGAGCAGTACTTC; CDR3: CASARLVYEQYF
V: TRBV28; D: TRBD1; J: TRBJ2-1; size: few; DNA: TGTGCCAGCAGTTTTCCGGGACAGGCCTTTCGGGAGCAGTTCTTC; CDR3: CASSFPGQAFREQFF
V: TRBV28; D: .; J: TRBJ2-3; size: .; DNA: TGTGCCAGCAGTCGTATAGGGGATACGCAGTATTTT; CDR3: CASSRIGDTQYF
V: TRBV13; D: .; J: TRBJ1-1; size: many; DNA: TGTGCCAGCAGCTTTTATGAGACAGGTTCCGAAGCTTTCTTT; CDR3: CASSFYETGSEAFF
V: TRBV4-3; D: TRBD1; J: TRBJ2-1; size: few; DNA: TGCGCCAGCAGCCAAGGTGGGGTTGGTACAGGGGGCAATGAGCAGTTCTTC; CDR3: CASSQGGVGTGGNEQFF
V: TRBV11-3; D: TRBD1; J: TRBJ2-3; size: few; DNA: TGTGCCAGCAGCCAGAGGATTAACCCACAGGGGGATACGCAGTATTTT; CDR3: CASSQRINPQGDTQYF
V: TRBV25-1; D: TRBD2; J: TRBJ2-1; size: .; DNA: TGTGCCAGCAAGTTTGCGGGAGATGAGCAGTTCTTC; CDR3: CASKFAGDEQFF
V: TRBV3-1; D: .; J: TRBJ2-7; size: .; DNA: TGTGCCAGCAGCCACTTCGGGGGGCGCTACGAGCAGTACTTC; CDR3: CASSHFGGRYEQYF
V: TRBV29-1; D: .; J: TRBJ2-2; size: few; DNA: TGCAGCGTTGAAGATTCAGGCCTCGCGAACACCGGGGAGCTGTTTTTT; CDR3: CSVEDSGLANTGELFF
V: TRBV5-1; D: .; J: TRBJ2-5; size: .; DNA: TGCGCCAGCAGCGTAACTAGTCGGGGGGAGACCCAGTACTTC; CDR3: CASSVTSRGETQYF
V: TRBV6-5; D: .; J: TRBJ1-2; size: .; DNA: TGTGCCAGCACCGACGGGGGAGAGGGCTACACCTTC; CDR3: CASTDGGEGYTF
V: TRBV3-1; D: TRBD2; J: TRBJ2-7; size: few; DNA: TGTGCCAGCAGCCAAGATGAGGGGACTAGCGTGTACGAGCAGTACTTC; CDR3: CASSQDEGTSVYEQYF
V: TRBV12-3/TRBV12-4; D: .; J: TRBJ2-6; size: .; DNA: TGTGCCAGCAGTTTTTTAGGGTTAAGTATCAAGAACTCTGGGGCCAACGTCCTGACTTTC; CDR3: CASSFLGLSIKNSGANVLTF
V: TRBV12-3/TRBV12-4; D: .; J: TRBJ1-5; size: few; DNA: TGTGCCAGCAGCCTTCTTACCTTACCAGAGAATCAGCCCCAGCATTTT; CDR3: CASSLLTLPENQPQHF
V: TRBV15; D: .; J: TRBJ1-4; size: few; DNA: TGTGCCACCAGCAAGGAGACAACTAATGAAAAACTGTTTTTT; CDR3: CATSKETTNEKLFF
V: TRBV12-3/TRBV12-4; D: .; J: TRBJ1-1; size: few; DNA: TGTGCCAGCAGTTTAGCAGGTGGGGCTTTCTTT; CDR3: CASSLAGGAFF
V: TRBV2; D: TRBD1; J: TRBJ2-4; size: .; DNA: TGTGCCAGCAGTGTAGGACAGGGGGAAGGCAAAAACATTCAGTACTTC; CDR3: CASSVGQGEGKNIQYF
V: TRBV28; D: .; J: TRBJ1-2; size: .; DNA: TGTGCCAGCAGTCTAAGAATTCTCTCTGGCTACACCTTC; CDR3: CASSLRILSGYTF
V: TRBV4-2; D: .; J: TRBJ2-1; size: few; DNA: TGTGCCAGCAGCCAAGAAAAGGAGCAGTTCTTC; CDR3: CASSQEKEQFF
V: TRBV7-2; D: .; J: TRBJ1-5; size: .; DNA: TGTGCCAGCAGCCCGAACATCGACGGGCAGCCCCAGCATTTT; CDR3: CASSPNIDGQPQHF
V: TRBV15; D: .; J: TRBJ2-7; size: .; DNA: TGTGCCACCAGCAGAGATCTGGACGAGCAGTACTTC; CDR3: CATSRDLDEQYF
V: TRBV12-3/TRBV12-4; D: .; J: TRBJ2-5; size: .; DNA: TGTGCCAGCAGTTCCTCGACAGGTTGGGAGACCCAGTACTTC; CDR3: CASSSSTGWETQYF
V: TRBV7-9; D: .; J: TRBJ2-1; size: .; DNA: TGTGCCAGCAGCTTGACGGGAGAGAATGAGCAGTTCTTC; CDR3: CASSLTGENEQFF
V: TRBV20-1; D: TRBD1; J: TRBJ2-1; size: .; DNA: TGCAGTGCTACGGGACAGTCTTTCTACAATGAGCAGTTCTTC; CDR3: CSATGQSFYNEQFF
V: TRBV10-3; D: .; J: TRBJ1-2; size: .; DNA: TGTGCCATCATTGAGGCCCAGGGTAACTATGGCTACACCTTC; CDR3: CAIIEAQGNYGYTF
V: TRBV4-1; D: .; J: TRBJ2-7; size: few; DNA: TGCGCCAGCAGCCAAGGGGGCAGGGGTCGGTTTGGCGAGCAGTACTTC; CDR3: CASSQGGRGRFGEQYF
V: TRBV20-1; D: TRBD2; J: TRBJ2-1; size: .; DNA: TGCAGTGCCCCACGGGAGGGAGGTGGTAATGAGCAGTTCTTC; CDR3: CSAPREGGGNEQFF
V: TRBV3-1; D: .; J: TRBJ2-7; size: few; DNA: TGTGCCAGCAGCCAAGAGATCAGGGGCTACGAGCAGTACTTC; CDR3: CASSQEIRGYEQYF
V: TRBV4-1; D: TRBD1; J: TRBJ1-1; size: .; DNA: TGCGCCAGCAGCCTTGAGGGACAGGTGAACACTGAAGCTTTCTTT; CDR3: CASSLEGQVNTEAFF
V: TRBV7-2; D: .; J: TRBJ2-7; size: .; DNA: TGTGCCAGCAGCTTAGGACTGGCCAGATACGAGCAGTACTTC; CDR3: CASSLGLARYEQYF
V: TRBV28; D: .; J: TRBJ1-5; size: few; DNA: TGTGCCAGCGATCCCAGGGATAGACAGCCCCAGCATTTT; CDR3: CASDPRDRQPQHF
V: TRBV27; D: TRBD1; J: TRBJ2-7; size: few; DNA: TGTGCCAGCAGCCGACAGGGTGGGGAATATGGCTCCTACGAGCAGTACTTC; CDR3: CASSRQGGEYGSYEQYF
V: TRBV20-1; D: .; J: TRBJ2-5; size: few; DNA: TGCAGTGCTAGGACAGGCTTTGGGGAGACCCAGTACTTC; CDR3: CSARTGFGETQYF